Listed here is a single T cell receptor (beta chain). In the source study's methods: Estimated nucleated cell counts came from reference gene primer amplification. TCRdb's table, derived via immunoSEQ multiplex PCR, lists solely in-frame clones and lacks some. The DNA gave D and trimming, while V, J and clone size come from that table. The repertoire includes tens of thousands of clones, about 90% of them detected once, and about 3.2% sits in the top ten. The germline V gene has CDR1 SGHTA and CDR2 FQGNSA. The germline V and J ends were trimmed by 5 bases and 3 bases, with 11 bases remaining between them. This CDR3 region has 15 residues. This sample is part of a study of blood T cell repertoires in COVID-19. Looking at the study overall: The samples span acute and convalescent COVID-19 from the United States, Italy and Spain. PBMCs, B-cell-depleted T cells, or T cells provided the cDNA or gDNA that made up the material.

The genes are TRBV7-2 and TRBJ1-6; no reliable D call. Sequencing used peripheral blood. This receptor was obtained from a human donor in a cohort sampled during active COVID-19. CDR3 protein: CASSPTDFYNSPLHF. CDR3 DNA: TGTGCCAGCAGCCCAACGGACTTCTATAATTCACCCCTCCACTTT.